The rows below give T cell receptor beta chains drawn from one sample of a study of blood T cells in healthy people across ages. One entry per CDR3 protein results from TCRdb running MiXCR on the 5' RACE reads. The table records 550,000 to 650,000 distinct CDR3 sequences, approximately 30% of them present only once. The sample comprised blood. The receptors were gathered from a woman of 80 years or more in good health. The CDR3 runs from the conserved cysteine through the conserved F or W. Each record gives: CDR3 protein, J gene, V gene.

cdr3_aa: CVSRDPGVNEKLFF
j_call: TRBJ1-4
v_call: TRBV6-2/TRBV6-3

cdr3_aa: CASSPVEQQKPQHF
j_call: TRBJ1-5
v_call: TRBV18

cdr3_aa: CASSFRRAGGADTQYF
j_call: TRBJ2-3
v_call: TRBV6-2/TRBV6-3

cdr3_aa: CASSHREGPDTQYF
j_call: TRBJ2-3
v_call: TRBV12-3/TRBV12-4

cdr3_aa: CASSSKGGDTEAFF
j_call: TRBJ1-1
v_call: TRBV6-2/TRBV6-3

cdr3_aa: CASSLGPPEKLFF
j_call: TRBJ1-4
v_call: TRBV5-5

cdr3_aa: CSAIFQAGLYNEQYF
j_call: -
v_call: TRBV20-1

cdr3_aa: CATSKDRRANYGYTF
j_call: TRBJ1-2
v_call: TRBV15

cdr3_aa: CASTSIGLNWGYGYTF
j_call: TRBJ1-2
v_call: TRBV28

cdr3_aa: CASSFQTGHTYEQYF
j_call: TRBJ2-7
v_call: TRBV11-2

cdr3_aa: CASNPGAEASPLHF
j_call: TRBJ1-6
v_call: TRBV7-8

cdr3_aa: CASGQGAVQPQHF
j_call: TRBJ1-5
v_call: TRBV2

cdr3_aa: CATSEGYPPTDTQYF
j_call: TRBJ2-3
v_call: TRBV24-1

cdr3_aa: CASSRAEEGSTQYF
j_call: TRBJ2-3
v_call: TRBV27

cdr3_aa: CASSQTSWGQETQYF
j_call: TRBJ2-5
v_call: TRBV7-3

cdr3_aa: CASSPSRQGYGYTF
j_call: TRBJ1-2
v_call: TRBV9

cdr3_aa: CASSFDGDFNQPQHF
j_call: TRBJ1-5
v_call: TRBV12-3/TRBV12-4

cdr3_aa: CASSVGASIQETQYF
j_call: TRBJ2-5
v_call: TRBV9

cdr3_aa: CASSGYGTPGETQYF
j_call: TRBJ2-5
v_call: TRBV9

cdr3_aa: CASSDFTGPYNEQFF
j_call: TRBJ2-1
v_call: TRBV6-2/TRBV6-3

cdr3_aa: CASTSAPFRTQYF
j_call: TRBJ2-5
v_call: TRBV12-3/TRBV12-4

cdr3_aa: CSATGAGGQETQYF
j_call: TRBJ2-5
v_call: TRBV20-1

cdr3_aa: CSASRAQGRGAFF
j_call: TRBJ1-1
v_call: TRBV20-1

cdr3_aa: CGAGTPSGYEQYF
j_call: TRBJ2-7
v_call: TRBV20-1

cdr3_aa: CASSSPLGNIQYF
j_call: TRBJ2-4
v_call: TRBV28

cdr3_aa: CSVDRLSGLILSKTQYF
j_call: TRBJ2-3
v_call: TRBV29-1

cdr3_aa: CASSFSPNYGYTF
j_call: TRBJ1-2
v_call: TRBV5-1

cdr3_aa: CASSSTGGLDTQYF
j_call: TRBJ2-3
v_call: TRBV7-3

cdr3_aa: CASSLRGRQGGYTF
j_call: TRBJ1-2
v_call: TRBV27

cdr3_aa: CASRRDFAYEQYF
j_call: -
v_call: TRBV2

cdr3_aa: CATSRDRLPQETQYF
j_call: TRBJ2-5
v_call: TRBV15

cdr3_aa: CATSRRTGINTEAFF
j_call: TRBJ1-1
v_call: TRBV15

cdr3_aa: CASSSAGGPRETQYF
j_call: TRBJ2-5
v_call: TRBV9

cdr3_aa: CASSLVAGFVSPLHF
j_call: TRBJ1-6
v_call: TRBV27

cdr3_aa: CASSLSPGLAGGPRTDTQYF
j_call: TRBJ2-3
v_call: TRBV12-3/TRBV12-4

cdr3_aa: CASSLGPDGTYEQYF
j_call: TRBJ2-7
v_call: TRBV7-7

cdr3_aa: CASSQESQGAPGGTQYF
j_call: TRBJ2-5
v_call: TRBV4-3

cdr3_aa: CASSQGNQETQYF
j_call: TRBJ2-5
v_call: TRBV5-1

cdr3_aa: CASSSPPGGAHSEQFF
j_call: TRBJ2-1
v_call: TRBV13

cdr3_aa: CASSLQDRGNEQYF
j_call: TRBJ2-7
v_call: TRBV7-6

cdr3_aa: CASRQGQGNREQYF
j_call: TRBJ2-7
v_call: TRBV2

cdr3_aa: CASSNRGGTEAFF
j_call: TRBJ1-1
v_call: TRBV7-3

cdr3_aa: CASSWRSEAFF
j_call: TRBJ1-1
v_call: TRBV12-3/TRBV12-4

cdr3_aa: CATSDSIPGSYNEQFF
j_call: TRBJ2-1
v_call: TRBV24-1

cdr3_aa: CASSYTITRTGYRDTQYF
j_call: TRBJ2-3
v_call: TRBV6-5

cdr3_aa: CASSLSGQGGYEQYF
j_call: TRBJ2-7
v_call: TRBV27

cdr3_aa: CSATVDQYAGNEQFF
j_call: TRBJ2-1
v_call: TRBV20-1

cdr3_aa: CASSIVTGGSAKNIQYF
j_call: TRBJ2-4
v_call: TRBV28

cdr3_aa: CSAPSGQGFYEQYF
j_call: -
v_call: TRBV20-1

cdr3_aa: CASSRTGTSTEAFF
j_call: TRBJ1-1
v_call: TRBV18

cdr3_aa: CASSQIPGQGNEQYF
j_call: TRBJ2-7
v_call: TRBV5-1

cdr3_aa: CASSLAGTGTYNEQYF
j_call: -
v_call: TRBV7-2

cdr3_aa: CASSDGSGGGPNEQFF
j_call: TRBJ2-1
v_call: TRBV6-4

cdr3_aa: CASSQSTDTQYF
j_call: TRBJ2-3
v_call: TRBV7-2

cdr3_aa: CASGTQVDYGYTF
j_call: TRBJ1-2
v_call: TRBV12-5